The source of this T cell receptor (beta chain) is a study of breast tumors, draining lymph nodes, adjacent tissues. Breast cancer patients provided tissue from their axillary draining lymph nodes. TCRdb fed the multiplex PCR reads into MiXCR, producing one record per CDR3 protein. The table lists roughly 260,000 distinct CDR3 sequences, 30% of them singletons. General study results and limits: Luminal-like breast cancer showed significantly greater tumor-nontumor repertoire similarity than basal-like breast cancer did. The lymph node origin of tumor T cells was framed as consistent with a hypothesis, not demonstrated. Tumor TCR diversity was below lymph nodes but above nontumor tissue. Data fit most tumor T cells coming from lymph node, expanding in tumor.

This clonotype was seen more than once but under ten times. Its antigen is undetermined. V was clipped by 0 bases and J by 8 bases; unmatched bases: 5. The CDR3 runs 16 residues. Germline loops: CDR1 MNHEY, CDR2 SVGAGI. The sequenced material came from axillary lymph node tissue. The TCR sequence derives from a female donor with breast cancer. Some clones in this sample may be carry-over from other donors' samples. This sequence joins TRBV6-5 and TRBJ2-1; TRBD2 matches 12 bases. The CDR3 loop is CASSYSALAGGHEQFF. DNA for the CDR3: TGTGCCAGCAGTTACTCTGCCCTAGCGGGAGGGCATGAGCAGTTCTTC.